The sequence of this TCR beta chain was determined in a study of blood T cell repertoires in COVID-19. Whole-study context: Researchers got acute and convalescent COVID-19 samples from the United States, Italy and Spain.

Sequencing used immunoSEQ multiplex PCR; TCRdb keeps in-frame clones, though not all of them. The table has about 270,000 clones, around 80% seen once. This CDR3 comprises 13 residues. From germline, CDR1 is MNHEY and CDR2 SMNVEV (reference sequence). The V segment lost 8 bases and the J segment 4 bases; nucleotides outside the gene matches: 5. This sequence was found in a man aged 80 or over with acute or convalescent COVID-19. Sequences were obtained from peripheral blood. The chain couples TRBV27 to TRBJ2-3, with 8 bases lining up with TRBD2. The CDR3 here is CASGRLASDTQYF. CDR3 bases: TGTGCCAGCGGTCGACTAGCGTCAGATACGCAGTATTTT.